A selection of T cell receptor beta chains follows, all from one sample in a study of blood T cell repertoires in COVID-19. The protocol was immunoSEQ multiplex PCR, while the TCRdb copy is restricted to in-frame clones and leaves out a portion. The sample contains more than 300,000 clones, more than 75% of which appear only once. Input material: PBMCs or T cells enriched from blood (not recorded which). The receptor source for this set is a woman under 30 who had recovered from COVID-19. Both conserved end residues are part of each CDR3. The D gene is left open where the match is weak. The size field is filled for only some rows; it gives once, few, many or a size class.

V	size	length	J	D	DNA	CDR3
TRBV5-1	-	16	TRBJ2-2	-	TGCGCCAGCAGCTTCACCGGGACAATAAACACCGGGGAGCTGTTTTTT	CASSFTGTINTGELFF
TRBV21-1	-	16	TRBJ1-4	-	TGTGCCAGCAGCAAAGCCGTCAGGATCGTTAATGAAAAACTGTTTTTT	CASSKAVRIVNEKLFF
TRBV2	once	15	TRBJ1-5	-	TGTGCCAGCAGTGAAGAATCCGTTAGCAATCAGCCCCAGCATTTT	CASSEESVSNQPQHF
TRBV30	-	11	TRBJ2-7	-	TGTGCCTGGAGTGTACTTTTCGAGCAGTACTTC	CAWSVLFEQYF
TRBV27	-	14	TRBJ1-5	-	TGTGCCAGCAGTTTATCTGGGGCGAATCAGCCCCAGCATTTT	CASSLSGANQPQHF
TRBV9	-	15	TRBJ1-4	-	TGTGCCAGCAGCGTCGGACACCCAACTAATGAAAAACTGTTTTTT	CASSVGHPTNEKLFF
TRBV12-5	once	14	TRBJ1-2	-	TGTGCTAGTGGTTTACTGGTGTCTAACTATGGCTACACCTTC	CASGLLVSNYGYTF
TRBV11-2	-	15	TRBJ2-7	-	TGTGCCAGCAGCTTAGTGGCAGGTAACTCCTACGAGCAGTACTTC	CASSLVAGNSYEQYF
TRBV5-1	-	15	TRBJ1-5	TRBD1	TGCGCCAGCAGCTTGGTAGGGGGCGCTGGTCAGCCCCAGCATTTT	CASSLVGGAGQPQHF
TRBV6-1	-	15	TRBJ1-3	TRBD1	TGTGCCAGCAGTGAAGGACAGGGGGCTAAGGACACCATATATTTT	CASSEGQGAKDTIYF
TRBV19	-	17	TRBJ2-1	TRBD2	TGTGCCAGTAGTATCTTGACTAGCGGGGGGGTTTACAATGAGCAGTTCTTC	CASSILTSGGVYNEQFF
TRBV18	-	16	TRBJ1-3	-	TGTGCCAGCTCATCCTCTGCCCAGATCTCTGGAAACACCATATATTTT	CASSSSAQISGNTIYF
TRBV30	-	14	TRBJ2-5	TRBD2	TGTGCCTGGGCAAAAAGCGGGGGTGGGGAGACCCAGTACTTC	CAWAKSGGGETQYF
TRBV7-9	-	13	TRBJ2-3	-	TGTGCCAGCAATGGACTCGAGGCAGATACGCAGTATTTT	CASNGLEADTQYF
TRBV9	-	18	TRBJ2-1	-	TGTGCCAGCAGCTTCCGTAGTCGTGGGGGGAGCTCCTACAATGAGCAGTTCTTC	CASSFRSRGGSSYNEQFF
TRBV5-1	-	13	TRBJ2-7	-	TGCGCCAGCAGCTTCCAACCCTCAGGGGAGCAGTACTTC	CASSFQPSGEQYF
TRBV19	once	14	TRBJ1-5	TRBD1	TGTGCCAGTAGCGGGGACAGGGGTAGTCAGCCCCAGCATTTT	CASSGDRGSQPQHF